This TCR beta chain originates from a study of OX40 agonist ivuxolimab in advanced cancers. Data came from immunoSEQ multiplex PCR; TCRdb stores just in-frame clones and leaves some out. The table lists 50,000 to 75,000 clones, 84% of them singletons. General study points: At 0.1 to 3.0 mg/kg and by week 6, clonal expansion occurred in CD4+ and CD8+ blood T cells.

Of note for this clone: Its specificity is not known.

The clonotype was recovered from an adult with an advanced solid tumor such as melanoma, head and neck, liver or kidney cancer. The source was CD4+ or CD8+ T cells sorted from blood, collected in a trial of the OX40 agonist ivuxolimab.

Here the CDR3 reads CSVGTRTSGATDTQYF. The CDR3 DNA is TGCAGCGTTGGGACACGGACTAGCGGGGCCACAGATACGCAGTATTTT. V usage is TRBV29-1 and J usage is TRBJ2-3; 12 bases are a match to TRBD2. The J segment lost 2 bases and the V segment lost 4 bases, leaving 7 bases of the junction unmatched. The V gene's germline CDR1 is SQVTM and CDR2 ANQGSEA. CDR3 length: 16 amino acids.